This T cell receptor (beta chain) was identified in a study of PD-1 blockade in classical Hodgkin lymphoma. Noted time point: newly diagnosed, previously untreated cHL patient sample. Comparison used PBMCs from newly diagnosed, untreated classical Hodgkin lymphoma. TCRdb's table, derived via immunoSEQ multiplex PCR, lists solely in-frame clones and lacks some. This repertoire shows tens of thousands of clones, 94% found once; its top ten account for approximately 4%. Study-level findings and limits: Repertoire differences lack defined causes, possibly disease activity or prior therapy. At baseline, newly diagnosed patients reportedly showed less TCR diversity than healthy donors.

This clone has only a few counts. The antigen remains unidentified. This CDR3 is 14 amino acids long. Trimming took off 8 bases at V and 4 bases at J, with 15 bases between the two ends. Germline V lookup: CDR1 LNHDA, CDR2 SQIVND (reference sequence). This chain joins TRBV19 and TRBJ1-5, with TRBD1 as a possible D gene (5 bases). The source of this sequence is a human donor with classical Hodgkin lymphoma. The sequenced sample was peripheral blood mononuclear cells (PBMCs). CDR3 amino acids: CASGKGRGNQPQHF. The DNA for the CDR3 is TGTGCCAGTGGCAAAGGAAGGGGAAATCAGCCCCAGCATTTT.